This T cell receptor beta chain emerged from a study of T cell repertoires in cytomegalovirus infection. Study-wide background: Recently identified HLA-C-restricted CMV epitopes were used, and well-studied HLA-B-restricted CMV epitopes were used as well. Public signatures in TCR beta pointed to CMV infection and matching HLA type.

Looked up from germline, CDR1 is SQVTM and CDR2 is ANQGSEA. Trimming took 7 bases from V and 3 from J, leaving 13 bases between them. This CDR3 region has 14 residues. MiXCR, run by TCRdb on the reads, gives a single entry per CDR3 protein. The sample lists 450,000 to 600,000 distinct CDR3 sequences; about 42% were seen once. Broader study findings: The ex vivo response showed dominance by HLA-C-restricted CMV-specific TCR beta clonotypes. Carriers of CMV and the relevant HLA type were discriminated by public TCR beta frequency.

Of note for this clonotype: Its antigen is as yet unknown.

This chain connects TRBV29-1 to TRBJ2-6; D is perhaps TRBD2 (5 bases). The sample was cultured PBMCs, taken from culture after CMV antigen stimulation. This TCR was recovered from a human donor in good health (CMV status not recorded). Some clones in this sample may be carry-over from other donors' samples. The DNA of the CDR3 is TGCAGCGCAGTGAGCGGAAATGGGGCCAACGTCCTGACTTTC. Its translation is CSAVSGNGANVLTF.